Presented here are 8 T cell receptor beta chains from one specimen sequenced in a study of Graves' ophthalmopathy and Graves' hyperthyroidism. RNA served as the template for amplifying TCR beta CDR3 regions. The first round was an RT-PCR with HTBI primers, and the second round was a multiplex PCR. TCRdb reprocessed the multiplex PCR reads via MiXCR and lists one record per CDR3 protein. This repertoire shows a few hundred thousand distinct CDR3 sequences, just over 15% found once; its top ten account for roughly 7%. Sequences were obtained from peripheral blood. The receptors were gathered from a woman aged 18 to 35 with stable Graves' hyperthyroidism.

The genes are TRBV9 and TRBJ1-2; tentative D call: TRBD1 (5 bases). The germline gives CDR1 SGDLS, CDR2 YYNGEE. V was shortened by 3 bases and J by 2 bases, with 14 bases between the two germline ends. CDR3 length: 15 residues. CDR3 in amino acids: CASSAHGGDNYGYTF. The CDR3 DNA reads TGTGCCAGCAGCGCTCATGGGGGGGACAACTATGGCTACACCTTC. Supplemented by reference TRBV9 and TRBJ1-2, the full variable domain reads DSGVTQTPKHLITATGQRVTLRCSPRSGDLSVYWYQQSLDQGLQFLIQYYNGEERAKGNILERFSAQQFPDLHSELNLSSLELGDSALYFCASSAHGGDNYGYTFGSGTRLTVV.

This clonotype was observed at least ten times. The rearrangement uses TRBV24-1 and TRBJ1-5, with D hard to call. This CDR3 comprises 13 residues. Germline V lookup: CDR1 KGHDR, CDR2 SFDVKD. Trimming left V 5 bases short and J 0 bases short, with 4 bases between. CDR3 sequence reads: CATSVSSNQPQHF. The CDR3 DNA reads as TGTGCCACCAGTGTAAGTAGCAATCAGCCCCAGCATTTT.

This clonotype was counted many times. The CDR3 coding sequence is TGTGCCAGCAGCTCAGGGACAGTTAAAGCTTTCTTT. Protein product: CASSSGTVKAFF. The chain is built from TRBV6-2 or TRBV6-3 and TRBJ1-1, with 7 bases lining up with TRBD1. The CDR3 has 12 amino acids. In germline, CDR1 is MNHEY, CDR2 SVGEGT. Trimming at V came to 6 bases and at J to 9 bases, leaving 7 bases not matched to a gene.

This clonotype was seen more than once but under ten times. The rearrangement joins TRBV10-1 to TRBJ1-2; TRBD1 might be the D (5 bases). The CDR3 sequence is 17 residues long. The germline V gene has CDR1 WNHNN and CDR2 SYGVQD (reference sequence). Trimming cost V 3 bases and J 3 bases, with 20 bases left between them. CDR3 residues: CASSDKEKGRGDYGYTF. CDR3 nucleotide sequence: TGCGCCAGCAGTGATAAGGAGAAGGGGCGAGGGGACTATGGCTACACCTTC.

This clonotype was recorded at least ten times. The chain uses TRBV24-1 and TRBJ1-5; D not resolved. The CDR3 has 17 amino acids. V lost 4 bases and J 0 bases, leaving 15 bases between the germline ends. CDR1 is KGHDR and CDR2 is SFDVKD in the germline V gene. CDR3 DNA sequence: TGTGCCACCAGTGAAGTGAGTAGGCTCTATAGCAATCAGCCCCAGCATTTT. This codes for CATSEVSRLYSNQPQHF.

The table lists this clonotype with a few counts. The chain couples TRBV20-1 to TRBJ1-6; 10 nucleotides agree with TRBD1. From germline, CDR1 is DFQATT and CDR2 SNEGSKA (reference sequence). With V trimmed by 4 bases and J by 7 bases, 10 bases remained unmatched. This CDR3 is 16 amino acids long. The DNA for the CDR3 is TGCAGTGCTATCCAGACAGGGGGCGGTAGAAATTCACCCCTCCACTTT. Its translation: CSAIQTGGGRNSPLHF.

This clonotype was picked up many times. This chain uses TRBV13 with TRBJ1-1; D is undetermined. CDR1 is PRHDT and CDR2 is FYEKMQ in the germline V gene (reference sequence). The CDR3 consists of 15 residues. Trimming pared 0 bases from V and 3 bases from J, leaving 11 bases between. CDR3 coding DNA: TGTGCCAGCAGCTTAGGAGTTTTAGCGGACACTGAAGCTTTCTTT. Amino acids: CASSLGVLADTEAFF.

Comment on this clonotype: This may be a read error, as it is one base from a much larger clone. Since no conserved phenylalanine or tryptophan closes the CDR3, a read error is the likely cause. The V gene is TRBV20-1, the J gene TRBJ1-5, with 9 bases identical to TRBD1. The CDR3 is made up of 15 amino acids. The V and J ends lost 6 bases and 4 bases, in that order; junction bases with no gene match: 10. In germline, CDR1 is DFQATT, CDR2 SNEGSKA (reference sequence). The CDR3 reads CSAKTTGGVNQPQHV. CDR3 nucleotides: TGCAGTGCCAAAACCACAGGGGGCGTAAATCAGCCCCAGCATGTT.